A single sample is the source of the 28 T cell receptor beta chains below, sequenced in a study of T cell changes during pregnancy in multiple sclerosis. Here immunoSEQ multiplex PCR was the method, and the copy in TCRdb shows in-frame clones only, minus some. The data hold about 75,000 clones, with over 80% observed a single time. Sequencing used CD4+ T cells from peripheral blood mononuclear cells, obtained before pregnancy. The receptors were sampled from a female donor with multiple sclerosis, enrolled in a pregnancy study.

In this sample, this clone turned up once. Other DNA sequences in the same sample also yield this CDR3. V gene TRBV27 combines with J gene TRBJ2-1; 8 nucleotides agree with TRBD1. CDR1 and CDR2 (germline): MNHEY, SMNVEV (reference sequence). CDR3 length: 13 amino acids. After removal of 6 bases from V and 6 bases from J, the junction contained 4 bases not matched to a gene. CDR3 coding DNA: TGTGCCAGCAGACGAACAGGGGGCAATGAGCAGTTCTTC. It yields the protein CASRRTGGNEQFF.

This clone appeared once. Its ends do not fully match the called genes, so a read error is possible. The CDR3 spells CASSIIVAVSYNEQFF. The CDR3 coding sequence is TGTGCCAGCAGTATAATCGTAGCGGTCTCCTACAATGAGCAGTTCTTC. The genes are TRBV19 and TRBJ2-1; maybe TRBD2 (6 bases). The CDR3 runs 16 residues. CDR1 LNHDA and CDR2 SQIVND come from the germline V gene (reference sequence).

This chain uses TRBV7-8 with TRBJ2-2; the D gene is possibly TRBD2 (5 bases). The germline V and J ends were trimmed by 4 bases and 1 base, with 10 bases remaining between them. Germline V gives CDR1 SGHVS, CDR2 FQNEAQ. The CDR3 is 15 amino acids. CDR3 nucleotides: TGTGCCAGCAGCTGGGGAGCGATGAACACCGGGGAGCTGTTTTTT. Translated: CASSWGAMNTGELFF.

V and J are TRBV5-1 and TRBJ1-1; no clear D. This CDR3 is 13 amino acids long. Trimming pared 0 bases from V and 9 bases from J, leaving 12 bases between. Germline CDR1 SGHRS, CDR2 YFSETQ. This CDR3 reads CASSLVGLTKAFF. The CDR3 nucleotides read TGCGCCAGCAGCTTGGTCGGTCTTACGAAAGCTTTCTTT.

The V gene is TRBV29-1, the J gene TRBJ1-5; TRBD1 aligns across 7 bases. The CDR3 covers 14 residues. CDR1 SQVTM and CDR2 ANQGSEA come from the germline V gene. V shed 6 bases, J shed 5 bases, and the junction held 10 bases outside the gene matches. The CDR3 region is CSVSQGVVDQPQHF. CDR3 sequence (DNA): TGCAGCGTGTCCCAGGGGGTCGTTGATCAGCCCCAGCATTTT. Full variable domain (rest looked up from reference TRBV29-1 and TRBJ1-5): SAVISQKPSRDICQRGTSLTIQCQVDSQVTMMFWYRQQPGQSLTLIATANQGSEATYESGFVIDKFPISRPNLTFSTLTVSNMSPEDSSIYLCSVSQGVVDQPQHFGDGTRLSIL.

The CDR3 sequence: CASSSPGGLAGYNEQFF. The CDR3 coding sequence is TGTGCCAGCAGTTCCCCGGGCGGACTAGCGGGGTACAATGAGCAGTTCTTC. The chain carries TRBV28 and TRBJ2-1, with 12 bases aligning to TRBD2. The CDR3 sequence is 17 residues long. Germline trimming cut 4 bases from V and 4 bases from J; bases unmatched to any gene: 8. Germline V gene lookup returns CDR1 MDHEN and CDR2 SYDVKM.

The chain is built from TRBV19 and TRBJ2-1; D is possibly TRBD2 (5 bases). This CDR3 is 11 amino acids long. Germline CDR1 LNHDA, CDR2 SQIVND (reference sequence). Between the trimmed V and J ends, which lost 10 bases and 5 bases, there was a span of 9 bases. For the CDR3, the DNA is TGTGCCATCGCTAGCCACAATGAGCAGTTCTTC. Protein sequence: CAIASHNEQFF. Using reference TRBV19 and TRBJ2-1 for the parts outside the CDR3, the full variable domain is DGGITQSPKYLFRKEGQNVTLSCEQNLNHDAMYWYRQDPGQGLRLIYYSQIVNDFQKGDIAEGYSVSREKKESFPLTVTSAQKNPTAFYLCAIASHNEQFFGPGTRLTVL.

The CDR3, as DNA: TGTGCCAGCCGAAAGGGGGCTGAAGATACGCAGTATTTT. It codes for CASRKGAEDTQYF. The J gene is TRBJ2-3, the V gene TRBV18, with 7 bases aligning to TRBD1. The V and J ends lost 8 bases and 5 bases, in that order; junction bases with no gene match: 7. The length of the CDR3 is 13 residues. CDR1 and CDR2 from the germline V gene are KGHSH and LQKENI. Variable domain in full (rest from reference TRBV18 and TRBJ2-3): NAGVMQNPRHLVRRRGQEARLRCSPMKGHSHVYWYRQLPEEGLKFMVYLQKENIIDESGMPKERFSAEFPKEGPSILRIQQVVRGDSAAYFCASRKGAEDTQYFGPGTRLTVL.

The chain recombines TRBV10-2 with TRBJ2-6, with no clear D. Between the trimmed V and J ends, which lost 8 bases and 0 bases, there was a span of 20 bases. The CDR3 totals 18 residues. Germline lookup yields CDR1 WSHSY and CDR2 SAAADI. Here the CDR3 DNA reads TGCGCCAGCCGCCGATACAAAGATTCTGGCTCTGGGGCCAACGTCCTGACTTTC. This gives the protein CASRRYKDSGSGANVLTF.

The chain carries TRBV11-3 and TRBJ2-3; 9 positions match TRBD1. The CDR3 spans 13 residues. Germline V gives CDR1 SGHNT, CDR2 YENEEA. With V trimmed by 6 bases and J by 4 bases, 2 bases remained unmatched. The CDR3 DNA reads as TGTGCCAGCAGGGGACAGGGCGCAGATACGCAGTATTTT. Its protein product is CASRGQGADTQYF.

V is TRBV4-1 and J is TRBJ2-4; D gene unclear. The length of the CDR3 is 17 residues. The germline V gene has CDR1 MGHRA and CDR2 YSYEKL. V was cut by 3 bases and J by 0 bases, with 15 bases left in between. The DNA of the CDR3 is TGCGCCAGCAGCCATCGAACAGAACTCATAGCCAAAAACATTCAGTACTTC. Encoded protein: CASSHRTELIAKNIQYF.

The chain carries TRBV7-8 and TRBJ2-1; 10 bases agree with TRBD2. The V gene end was trimmed by 5 bases and the J gene end by 0 bases; junction bases not matched to a gene: 13. Germline values: CDR1 SGHVS, CDR2 FQNEAQ. This CDR3 comprises 19 residues. For the CDR3, the DNA is TGTGCCAGCAGCCAGAGGTGGACTAGCGGCCAGAGCTCCTACAATGAGCAGTTCTTC. It codes for CASSQRWTSGQSSYNEQFF.

The chain joins TRBV19 to TRBJ2-1, with 8 bases lining up with TRBD1. Germline loops: CDR1 LNHDA, CDR2 SQIVND (reference sequence). Unmatched junction bases numbered 11, after V lost 9 bases and J lost 7 bases. CDR3 length equals 14 residues. CDR3 nucleotide sequence: TGTGCCAGCAAAAAGTGGGACAGGAGGAATGAGCAGTTCTTC. Translation gives CASKKWDRRNEQFF. Based on the CDR3 plus reference TRBV19 and TRBJ2-1, the full variable domain is DGGITQSPKYLFRKEGQNVTLSCEQNLNHDAMYWYRQDPGQGLRLIYYSQIVNDFQKGDIAEGYSVSREKKESFPLTVTSAQKNPTAFYLCASKKWDRRNEQFFGPGTRLTVL.

The V call is TRBV6-1, the J call TRBJ1-5; D is unresolved. CDR1 and CDR2 from the germline V gene are MNHNS and SASEGT. Between the trimmed V and J ends, which lost 4 bases and 7 bases, there was a span of 17 bases. The CDR3 covers 15 residues. The CDR3 DNA follows: TGTGCCAGCAGTGGCGGGGTGGGTGTAGGGCAGCCCCAGCATTTT. It encodes CASSGGVGVGQPQHF.

The gene calls are TRBV7-2 and TRBJ2-7, with D unresolved. The germline V gene has CDR1 SGHTA and CDR2 FQGNSA. This CDR3 contains 12 residues. Trimming removed 5 bases at V and 2 bases at J, with 7 bases between. Here the CDR3 DNA reads TGTGCCAGCAGCCCCAACACCTACGAGCAGTACTTC. Amino acids: CASSPNTYEQYF.

The V and J genes are TRBV5-6 and TRBJ2-5, with D perhaps TRBD1 (6 bases). Trimming left V 4 bases short and J 1 base short, with 11 bases between. Germline V gene lookup returns CDR1 SGHDT and CDR2 YYEEEE. The CDR3 contains 14 residues. In DNA, the CDR3 is TGTGCCAGCAGCCGGACAGTAGCCCAAGAGACCCAGTACTTC. It yields the protein CASSRTVAQETQYF. Full variable domain (missing parts from reference TRBV5-6 and TRBJ2-5): DAGVTQSPTHLIKTRGQQVTLRCSPKSGHDTVSWYQQALGQGPQFIFQYYEEEERQRGNFPDRFSGHQFPNYSSELNVNALLLGDSALYLCASSRTVAQETQYFGPGTRLLVL.

The rearrangement uses TRBV19 and TRBJ2-7; the match to TRBD1 covers 8 bases. The CDR3 is 16 amino acids. Germline trimming cut 5 bases from V and 0 bases from J; bases unmatched to any gene: 9. Germline V gives CDR1 LNHDA, CDR2 SQIVND (reference sequence). CDR3 region: CASSAERQGLSYEQYF. For the CDR3, the DNA is TGTGCCAGTAGTGCGGAAAGACAGGGGCTCTCCTACGAGCAGTACTTC.

The chain employs TRBV19 and TRBJ1-1, with 8 bases identical to TRBD1. The junction had 7 bases not matched to a gene; V was cut back by 6 bases and J by 1 base. The germline CDR1 and CDR2 sequences are LNHDA and SQIVND (reference sequence). This CDR3 is built from 15 residues. DNA of the CDR3: TGTGCCAGTAGCGACAGGGGACTCCAGAACACTGAAGCTTTCTTT. Translating gives CASSDRGLQNTEAFF.

Concerning this clone itself: Other DNA sequences in this specimen translate into the identical CDR3. The V call is TRBV28, the J call TRBJ2-7; 7 nucleotides line up with TRBD1. The CDR3 length is 12 residues. V dropped 5 bases and J dropped 3; count of bases not matched to a gene: 1. The germline CDR1 and CDR2 sequences are MDHEN and SYDVKM. In DNA, the CDR3 is TGTGCCAGCAGTAGGACAGGCTACGAGCAGTACTTC. This encodes CASSRTGYEQYF. The full variable domain, rest sourced from reference TRBV28 and TRBJ2-7, is DVKVTQSSRYLVKRTGEKVFLECVQDMDHENMFWYRQDPGLGLRLIYFSYDVKMKEKGDIPEGYSVSREKKERFSLILESASTNQTSMYLCASSRTGYEQYFGPGTRLTVT.

The chain combines TRBV11-3 with TRBJ1-1; tentative D call: TRBD1 (6 bases). Per germline, CDR1 SGHNT and CDR2 YENEEA. Trimming pared 5 bases from V and 3 bases from J, leaving 25 bases between. This CDR3 contains 18 residues. CDR3 nucleotides: TGTGCCAGCAGCCCTACGCAAGGAACAGGGTCTCTCGACACTGAAGCTTTCTTT. Residues: CASSPTQGTGSLDTEAFF.

The rearrangement links TRBV7-6 to TRBJ2-5, with 10 nucleotides matching TRBD2. The germline V gene encodes CDR1 SGHVS and CDR2 FNYEAQ. V shed 0 bases and J 7 bases; nucleotides not matched to a gene: 8. The CDR3 is 16 amino acids. The CDR3 DNA reads as TGTGCCAGCAGCTTAGCGGGTTCGGCTAGCGGGGGGACCCAGTACTTC. Its translation is CASSLAGSASGGTQYF.

V is TRBV5-1 and J is TRBJ1-1, with D possibly being TRBD1 (6 bases). V lost 2 bases to trimming and J lost 4 bases, with 15 bases between them. Germline V gene data show CDR1 as SGHRS and CDR2 as YFSETQ. CDR3 size: 15 residues. This CDR3 is CASSFQGGGSTEAFF. The DNA of the CDR3 is TGCGCCAGCAGCTTCCAGGGAGGGGGTAGCACTGAAGCTTTCTTT.

As to this clone: Other DNA sequences of this sample code for an identical CDR3. The genes are TRBV15 and TRBJ2-5, with D maybe TRBD1 (6 bases). Germline CDR1 LNHNV, CDR2 YYDKDF (reference sequence). The CDR3 totals 13 residues. V was shortened by 0 bases and J by 5 bases, with 7 bases between the two germline ends. The CDR3 here is CATSRDRGETQYF. CDR3 in DNA: TGTGCCACCAGCAGAGATAGGGGGGAGACCCAGTACTTC.

The chain couples TRBV9 to TRBJ1-2; D is ambiguous. The CDR3 totals 16 residues. Germline lookup yields CDR1 SGDLS and CDR2 YYNGEE. V was shortened by 0 bases and J by 3 bases, with 15 bases between the two germline ends. The CDR3 DNA reads as TGTGCCAGCAGCGTAGAAGGCAGGAGGTTGGACTATGGCTACACCTTC. As protein: CASSVEGRRLDYGYTF.

The chain links TRBV7-3 to TRBJ2-6; D remains unclear. V dropped 5 bases and J dropped 0 bases, with 17 bases sitting between them. Per the germline V gene, CDR1 is SGHTA and CDR2 is FQGTGA. The CDR3 has 18 residues. In DNA form, the CDR3 reads TGTGCCAGCAGCCTGGCCGGCACACAGAGCTCTGGGGCCAACGTCCTGACTTTC. Protein product: CASSLAGTQSSGANVLTF.

This clone showed up just a few times. The CDR3 nucleotides are TGTGCCATCAGAGCACAGGGTGGCAATCAGCCCCAGCATTTT. It is translated as CAIRAQGGNQPQHF. The chain uses TRBV10-3 and TRBJ1-5; D might be TRBD1 (6 bases). Looked up from germline, CDR1 is ENHRY and CDR2 is SYGVKD. CDR3 length: 14 amino acids. With 6 bases removed from V and 2 bases from J, the gap between germline ends came to 11 bases.

The chain has TRBV6-6 and TRBJ2-3; the D is unclear. This CDR3 comprises 15 residues. From germline, CDR1 is MNHNY and CDR2 SVGAGI (reference sequence). The ends were cut back, 7 bases at V and 2 bases at J, with 16 bases in the middle. The DNA of the CDR3 is TGTGCCAGCACCTCGACTCCGCGCCCCACAGATACGCAGTATTTT. Protein product: CASTSTPRPTDTQYF.

For this clone: The sample holds other DNA sequences that translate to the same CDR3. V gene TRBV6-1 combines with J gene TRBJ1-5; 7 bases line up with TRBD1. This CDR3 contains 13 residues. Germline values: CDR1 MNHNS, CDR2 SASEGT. With V trimmed by 9 bases and J by 5 bases, 7 bases remained unmatched. The CDR3 DNA follows: TGTGCCAGTGCTAGACAGGGAGATCAGCCCCAGCATTTT. It specifies CASARQGDQPQHF.